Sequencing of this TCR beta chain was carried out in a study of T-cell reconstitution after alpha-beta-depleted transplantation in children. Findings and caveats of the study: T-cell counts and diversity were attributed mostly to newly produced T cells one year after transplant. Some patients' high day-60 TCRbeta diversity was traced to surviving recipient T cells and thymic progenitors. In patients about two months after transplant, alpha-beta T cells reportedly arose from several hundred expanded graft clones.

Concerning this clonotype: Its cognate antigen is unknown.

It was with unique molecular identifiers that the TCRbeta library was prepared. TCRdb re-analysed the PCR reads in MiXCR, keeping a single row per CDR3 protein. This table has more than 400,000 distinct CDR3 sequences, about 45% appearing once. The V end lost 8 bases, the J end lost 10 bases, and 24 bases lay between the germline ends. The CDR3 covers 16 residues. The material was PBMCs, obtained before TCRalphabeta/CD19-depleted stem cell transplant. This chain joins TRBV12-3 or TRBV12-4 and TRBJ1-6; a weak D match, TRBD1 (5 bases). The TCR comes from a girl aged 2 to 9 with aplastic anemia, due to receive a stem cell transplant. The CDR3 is CASADTLGGVESPLHF. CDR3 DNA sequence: TGTGCCAGCGCCGATACACTGGGGGGGGTAGAATCACCCCTCCACTTT.